This TCR beta chain was retrieved from a study of regulatory T cells in long-lasting Graves disease. Study overall: Antithyroid drug use was under 3 months in newly diagnosed Graves' patients.

The V gene end was trimmed by 4 bases and the J gene end by 9 bases; junction bases not matched to a gene: 6. The CDR3 consists of 14 residues. Looked up from germline, CDR1 is SGHAT and CDR2 is FQNNGV. Time point denoted: newly diagnosed GD, antithyroid drugs for less than 3 months. Making the TCR library involved RNA that had been extracted from PBMCs. Arm-PCR of CDR3 regions and iRepertoire HTBI primers were the basis on which TCR beta libraries were built. TCRdb re-called the multiplex PCR reads with MiXCR, one entry per CDR3 protein. The table includes about 540,000 distinct CDR3 sequences, approximately 15% detected once. This clonotype was recorded at least ten times. Its antigen is still unknown. Study-level results: Repertoires from persistent disease leaned toward TRBV28, TRBJ1-2 and TRBJ2-5. The number of shared public clonotypes was higher in persistent patients (2,741) than new patients (over 900).

Another study also made use of these data, one on T cells in Graves' hyperthyroidism and ophthalmopathy. As that study records: Hyperthyroidism had been newly diagnosed in patients aged 18 to 65, and its duration was under 2 months.

The rearrangement joins TRBV11-2 to TRBJ2-1; 10 bases are shared with TRBD2. Sequencing was performed on peripheral blood mononuclear cells (PBMCs), taken at new diagnosis, from a patient treated with antithyroid drugs. This receptor was identified in a man aged 25 to 40 with Graves disease. CDR3 residues: CASSSAGGPAEQFF. The CDR3, as DNA: TGTGCCAGCAGCTCAGCGGGAGGGCCCGCTGAGCAGTTCTTC. Combining the CDR3 with reference TRBV11-2 and TRBJ2-1 gives the whole variable domain EAGVAQSPRYKIIEKRQSVAFWCNPISGHATLYWYQQILGQGPKLLIQFQNNGVVDDSQLPKDRFSAERLKGVDSTLKIQPAKLEDSAVYLCASSSAGGPAEQFFGPGTRLTVL.